The entry that follows covers one T cell receptor beta chain sequence. What it recognizes is unknown. The data belong to a study of T cell responses to AZD1222 COVID-19 vaccine. General study points: Regions left unmutated in variants are reportedly the target of nearly half of spike-specific TCRs. All repertoire sampling was performed exclusively after the peak T cell response. White British ancestry dominated among donors, who included more females, and clonal diversity was possibly underestimated. Spike as a whole was targeted by vaccine-associated CD4 TCRs, dominant at 160-218 and 743-854.

The germline V and J ends were trimmed by 6 bases and 15 bases, with 27 bases remaining between them. The CDR3 has 15 residues. CDR1 and CDR2 from the germline V gene are MDHEN and SYDVKM. Measured with immunoSEQ multiplex PCR; TCRdb has only the in-frame clones, and not every one. The sample includes about 180,000 clones, 94% of them seen just once. This sequence joins TRBV28 and TRBJ1-3; a weak D match, TRBD1 (6 bases). Here the sequenced sample was peripheral blood, taken 28 days after the second AZD1222 dose. The clonotype originates from an adult who received the AZD1222 COVID-19 vaccine. The CDR3 is CASSSRTPGHGPSYF. The CDR3 bases are TGTGCCAGCAGCTCCCGGACCCCGGGACACGGTCCCTCATATTTT.